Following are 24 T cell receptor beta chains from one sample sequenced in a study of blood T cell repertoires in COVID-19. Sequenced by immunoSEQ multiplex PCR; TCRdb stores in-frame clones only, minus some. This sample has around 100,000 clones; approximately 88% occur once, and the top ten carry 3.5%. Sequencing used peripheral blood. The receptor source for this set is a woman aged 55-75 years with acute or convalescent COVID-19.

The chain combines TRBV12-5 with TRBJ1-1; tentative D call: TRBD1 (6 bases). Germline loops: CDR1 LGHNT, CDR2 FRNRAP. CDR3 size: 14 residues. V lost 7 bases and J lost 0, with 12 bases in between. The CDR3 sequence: CASASDRMNTEAFF. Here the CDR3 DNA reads TGTGCTAGTGCCTCCGACAGGATGAACACTGAAGCTTTCTTT.

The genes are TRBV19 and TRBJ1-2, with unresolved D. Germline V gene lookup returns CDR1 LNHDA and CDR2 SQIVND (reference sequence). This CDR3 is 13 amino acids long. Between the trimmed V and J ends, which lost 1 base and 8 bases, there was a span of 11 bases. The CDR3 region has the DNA TGTGCCAGTAGTATAGGAGGGAGGAGCGGCTACACCTTC. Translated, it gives CASSIGGRSGYTF.

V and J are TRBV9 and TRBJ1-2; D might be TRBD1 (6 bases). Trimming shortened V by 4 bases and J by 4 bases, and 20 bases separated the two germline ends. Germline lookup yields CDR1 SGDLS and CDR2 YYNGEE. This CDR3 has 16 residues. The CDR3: CASSLSQTGGPYGYTF. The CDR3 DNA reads TGTGCCAGCAGCTTATCTCAGACAGGTGGGCCCTATGGCTACACCTTC.

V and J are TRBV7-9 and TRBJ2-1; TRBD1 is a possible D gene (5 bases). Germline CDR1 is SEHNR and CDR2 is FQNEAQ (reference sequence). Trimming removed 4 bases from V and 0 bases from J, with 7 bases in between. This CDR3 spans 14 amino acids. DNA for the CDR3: TGTGCCAGCAGCTCGCAGGGCTCCTACAATGAGCAGTTCTTC. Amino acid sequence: CASSSQGSYNEQFF.

The CDR3 loop is CASSLGTGAAREKLFF. Here the CDR3 DNA reads TGTGCCAGCAGTTTAGGGACAGGGGCTGCGAGGGAAAAACTGTTTTTT. This chain uses TRBV28 with TRBJ1-4, with 10 nucleotides matching TRBD1. Germline lookup yields CDR1 MDHEN and CDR2 SYDVKM. The CDR3 length is 16 residues. Trimming cost V 2 bases and J 8 bases; bases outside gene matches: 8. The whole variable domain, remainder taken from reference TRBV28 and TRBJ1-4, is DVKVTQSSRYLVKRTGEKVFLECVQDMDHENMFWYRQDPGLGLRLIYFSYDVKMKEKGDIPEGYSVSREKKERFSLILESASTNQTSMYLCASSLGTGAAREKLFFGSGTQLSVL.

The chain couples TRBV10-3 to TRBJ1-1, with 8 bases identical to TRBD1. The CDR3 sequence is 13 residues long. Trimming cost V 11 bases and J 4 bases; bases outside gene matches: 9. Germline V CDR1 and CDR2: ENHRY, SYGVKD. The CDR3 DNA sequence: TGTGCCGCGCAGGGGGCGGGGGCCACTGAAGCTTTCTTT. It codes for CAAQGAGATEAFF.

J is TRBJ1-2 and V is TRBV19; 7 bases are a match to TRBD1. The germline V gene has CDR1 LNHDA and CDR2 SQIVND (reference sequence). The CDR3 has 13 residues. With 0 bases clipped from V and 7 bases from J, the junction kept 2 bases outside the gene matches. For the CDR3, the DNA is TGTGCCAGTAGTATAGATGGGACAGCTGGCTACACCTTC. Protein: CASSIDGTAGYTF.

The CDR3 bases are TGTGCCAGCAGGGTTAGTACGTACACTGAAGCTTTCTTT. This sequence encodes CASRVSTYTEAFF. V is TRBV28 and J is TRBJ1-1; D uncertain. CDR3 length: 13 amino acids. CDR1 and CDR2 (germline): MDHEN, SYDVKM. Trimming removed 6 bases from V and 3 bases from J, with 11 bases in between. The whole variable domain, filled in from reference TRBV28 and TRBJ1-1, reads DVKVTQSSRYLVKRTGEKVFLECVQDMDHENMFWYRQDPGLGLRLIYFSYDVKMKEKGDIPEGYSVSREKKERFSLILESASTNQTSMYLCASRVSTYTEAFFGQGTRLTVV.

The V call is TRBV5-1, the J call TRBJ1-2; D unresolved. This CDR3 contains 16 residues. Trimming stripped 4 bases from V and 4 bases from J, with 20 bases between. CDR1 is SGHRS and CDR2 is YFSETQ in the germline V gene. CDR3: CASSVGSPRFLYGYTF. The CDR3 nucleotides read TGCGCCAGCAGCGTGGGATCTCCTAGGTTCCTCTATGGCTACACCTTC.

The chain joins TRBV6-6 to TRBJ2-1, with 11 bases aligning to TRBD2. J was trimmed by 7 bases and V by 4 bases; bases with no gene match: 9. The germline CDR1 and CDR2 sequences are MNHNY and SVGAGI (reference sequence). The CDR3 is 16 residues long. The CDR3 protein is CASSLSTSGRSNEQFF. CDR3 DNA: TGTGCCAGCAGTTTATCAACTAGCGGGAGATCGAATGAGCAGTTCTTC.

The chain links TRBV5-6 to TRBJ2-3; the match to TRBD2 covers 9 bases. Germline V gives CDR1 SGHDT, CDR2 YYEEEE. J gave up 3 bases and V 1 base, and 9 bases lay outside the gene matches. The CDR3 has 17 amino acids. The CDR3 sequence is CASSLPLAGTSTDTQYF. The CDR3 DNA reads TGTGCCAGCAGCTTGCCCCTAGCGGGGACCAGTACAGATACGCAGTATTTT.

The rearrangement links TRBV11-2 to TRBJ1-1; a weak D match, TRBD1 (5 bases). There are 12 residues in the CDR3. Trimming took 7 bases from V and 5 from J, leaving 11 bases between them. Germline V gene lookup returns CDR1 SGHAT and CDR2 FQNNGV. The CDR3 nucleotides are TGTGCCAGCACGTCAGGGCCGACTGAAGCTTTCTTT. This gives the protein CASTSGPTEAFF.

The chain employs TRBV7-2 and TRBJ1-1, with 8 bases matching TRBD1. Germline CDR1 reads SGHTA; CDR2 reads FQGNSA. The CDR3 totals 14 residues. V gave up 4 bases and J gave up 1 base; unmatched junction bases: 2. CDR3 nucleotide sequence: TGTGCCAGCAGCTCCGGGACAGGGAACACTGAAGCTTTCTTT. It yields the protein CASSSGTGNTEAFF.

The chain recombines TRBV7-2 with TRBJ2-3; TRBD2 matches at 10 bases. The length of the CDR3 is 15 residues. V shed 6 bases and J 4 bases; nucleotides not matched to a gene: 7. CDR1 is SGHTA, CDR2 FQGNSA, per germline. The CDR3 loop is CASSLLAGVSDTQYF. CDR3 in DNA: TGTGCCAGCAGTCTGCTAGCGGGAGTGTCAGATACGCAGTATTTT.

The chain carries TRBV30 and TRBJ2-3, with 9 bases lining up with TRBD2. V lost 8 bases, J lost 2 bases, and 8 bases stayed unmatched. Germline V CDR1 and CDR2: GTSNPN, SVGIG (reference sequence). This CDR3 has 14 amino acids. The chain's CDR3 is CARGAGGITDTQYF. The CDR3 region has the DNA TGTGCCCGGGGGGCGGGAGGGATCACAGATACGCAGTATTTT.

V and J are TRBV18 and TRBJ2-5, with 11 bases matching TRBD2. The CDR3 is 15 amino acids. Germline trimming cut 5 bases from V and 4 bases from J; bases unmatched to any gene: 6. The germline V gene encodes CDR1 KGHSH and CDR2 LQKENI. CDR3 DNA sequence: TGTGCCAGCTCATGGGGACTAGCGGAGCCAGAGACCCAGTACTTC. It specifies CASSWGLAEPETQYF.

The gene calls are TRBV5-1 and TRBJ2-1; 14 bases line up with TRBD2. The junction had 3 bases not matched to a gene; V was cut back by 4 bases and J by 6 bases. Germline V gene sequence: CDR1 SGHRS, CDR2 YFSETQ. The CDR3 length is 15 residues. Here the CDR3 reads CASSGTSGSPNEQFF. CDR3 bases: TGCGCCAGCAGCGGGACTAGCGGGAGTCCCAATGAGCAGTTCTTC.

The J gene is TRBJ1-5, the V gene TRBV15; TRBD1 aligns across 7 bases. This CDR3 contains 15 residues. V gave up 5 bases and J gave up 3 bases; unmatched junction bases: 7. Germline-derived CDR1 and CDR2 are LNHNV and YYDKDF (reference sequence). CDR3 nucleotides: TGTGCCACCAGCTCTCAGGGGGAAAACAATCAGCCCCAGCATTTT. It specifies CATSSQGENNQPQHF.

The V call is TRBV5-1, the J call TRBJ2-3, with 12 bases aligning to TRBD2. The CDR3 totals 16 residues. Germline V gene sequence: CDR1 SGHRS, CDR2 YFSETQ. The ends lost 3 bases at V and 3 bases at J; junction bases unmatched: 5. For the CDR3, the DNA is TGCGCCAGCAGCTCCCCTGGACTAGCGGGAACAGATACGCAGTATTTT. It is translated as CASSSPGLAGTDTQYF.

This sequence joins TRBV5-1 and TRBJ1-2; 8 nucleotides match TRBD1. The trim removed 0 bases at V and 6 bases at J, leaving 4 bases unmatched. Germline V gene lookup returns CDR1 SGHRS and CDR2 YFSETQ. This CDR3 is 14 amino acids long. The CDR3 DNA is TGCGCCAGCAGCTTGGGTGCAGGGGGCGATGGCTACACCTTC. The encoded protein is CASSLGAGGDGYTF.

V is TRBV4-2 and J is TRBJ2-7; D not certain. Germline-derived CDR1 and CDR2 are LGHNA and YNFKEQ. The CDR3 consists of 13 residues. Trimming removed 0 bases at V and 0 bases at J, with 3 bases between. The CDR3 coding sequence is TGTGCCAGCAGCCAAGACCTCTCCTACGAGCAGTACTTC. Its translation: CASSQDLSYEQYF.

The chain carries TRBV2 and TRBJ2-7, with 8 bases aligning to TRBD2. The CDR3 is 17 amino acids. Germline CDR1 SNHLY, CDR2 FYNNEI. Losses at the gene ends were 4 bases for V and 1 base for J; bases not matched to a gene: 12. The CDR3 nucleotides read TGTGCCAGCAGTGGCCGAACTAGCGGATATTATTCCTACGAGCAGTACTTC. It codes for CASSGRTSGYYSYEQYF.

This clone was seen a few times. The CDR3 reads CASSNRLAGEQYF. CDR3 nucleotides: TGTGCCAGCAGCAACCGACTAGCGGGAGAGCAGTACTTC. This chain links TRBV7-2 with TRBJ2-7, with 11 bases lining up with TRBD2. In germline, CDR1 is SGHTA, CDR2 FQGNSA. CDR3 length equals 13 residues. J gave up 7 bases and V 5 bases, and 4 bases lay outside the gene matches.

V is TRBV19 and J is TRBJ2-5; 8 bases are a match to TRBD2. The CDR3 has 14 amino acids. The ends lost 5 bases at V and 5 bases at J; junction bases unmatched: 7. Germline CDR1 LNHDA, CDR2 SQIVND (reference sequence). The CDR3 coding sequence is TGTGCCAGTAGTTCCCCGGGGGGGTCTGAGACCCAGTACTTC. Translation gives CASSSPGGSETQYF.